This T cell receptor beta chain was retrieved from a study of cytomegalovirus exposure and HLA in healthy donors. Study-level points and caveats: The classifier, whose performance was assessed in both the original and validation cohorts, reportedly diagnosed cytomegalovirus status with high specificity and sensitivity. Researchers reportedly found TCR beta sequences accurately predicted most subjects' HLA-A and HLA-B alleles. A later analysis by the authors found several of the most significant clusters apparently linked to common viral pathogens.

In the PCR, 60 Vbeta and 13 Jbeta primers were used. In the authors' workflow: In a later analysis, the count reached 80 million or so unique TCR beta chains, with about 10 million shared. The assay was immunoSEQ multiplex PCR, and TCRdb's table has in-frame clones only and misses some. The DNA was the basis for D and trimming; V, J and clone size are from that table. Of about 50,000 clones in the sample, about 84% were seen once. To note about this clone: The antigen remains undetermined.

This clonotype was sampled from a young man in good health and CMV-seronegative. Sequenced input: PBMCs.

The CDR3 DNA sequence: TGTGCCAGCAGTAGGCAGGGGGGTTATAGCAATCAGCCCCAGCATTTT. The encoded protein is CASSRQGGYSNQPQHF. The rearrangement links TRBV27 to TRBJ1-5; 7 nucleotides line up with TRBD1. The CDR3 runs to 16 residues. CDR1 MNHEY and CDR2 SMNVEV come from the germline V gene (reference sequence). V trimming: 5 bases; J trimming: 0 bases; junction bases outside the gene matches: 7.